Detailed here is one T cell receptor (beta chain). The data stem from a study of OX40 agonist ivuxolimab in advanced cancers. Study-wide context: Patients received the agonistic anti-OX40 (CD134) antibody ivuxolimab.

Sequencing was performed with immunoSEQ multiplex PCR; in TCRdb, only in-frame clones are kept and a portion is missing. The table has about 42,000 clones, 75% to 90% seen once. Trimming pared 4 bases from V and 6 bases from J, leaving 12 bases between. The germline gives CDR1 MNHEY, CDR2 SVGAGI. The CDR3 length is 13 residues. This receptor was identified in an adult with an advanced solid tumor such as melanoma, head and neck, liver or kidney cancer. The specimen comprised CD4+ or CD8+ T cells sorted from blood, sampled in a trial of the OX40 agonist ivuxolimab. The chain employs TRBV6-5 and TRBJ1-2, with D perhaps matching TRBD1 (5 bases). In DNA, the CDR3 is TGTGCCAGCAGTTCGGTCAGGGACGATGGCTACACCTTC. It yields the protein CASSSVRDDGYTF.